The rows below give T cell receptor beta chains drawn from one sample of a study of blood T cell repertoires in COVID-19. TCRdb's copy holds only in-frame clones and misses some; the assay was immunoSEQ multiplex PCR. In the table there are around 200,000 clones, around nine tenths of which are singletons. The sample comprised peripheral blood. These receptors were taken from a man younger than 35 with active or convalescent COVID-19. Each CDR3 is given with its conserved first and last residue.

V	CDR3
TRBV27	CASSESRGLYYGYTF
TRBV29-1	CSVIPEANTGELFF
TRBV19	CASRTGGAFTEAFF
TRBV6-2/TRBV6-3	CASSYPEVRIQPQHF
TRBV24-1	CAIKGDTGELFF
TRBV5-1	CASSPGRQDRQTQYF
TRBV6-5	CASSPQGAGTEAFF
TRBV5-1	CASSLFLSGGGGPATQYF
TRBV14	CASSSSGGRVTDTQYF
TRBV6-5	CASRNRDTANYGYTF
TRBV11-2	CASSLAGLETQYF
TRBV6-5	CASSDRGRLYTEAFF
TRBV19	CASKRGGTNTGELFF
TRBV25-1	CASSDYGSYEQYF
TRBV3-1/TRBV3-2	CASSQMRGIEAFF
TRBV11-2	CASSLGQPYGYTF
TRBV10-3	CAISGRGEVEGYTF
TRBV10-1	CASASGGTGELFF
TRBV7-9	CASSLGAGGFTEAFF
TRBV6-9	CASRAGITYEQYF
TRBV4-3	CASSHSGGYNEQFF
TRBV9	CASSAYPGSWGYTF
TRBV24-1	CATAGLTSTDTQYF
TRBV7-2	CASSPRTGGQTQYF
TRBV12-3/TRBV12-4	CASSLDFHTQYF
TRBV9	CASSATTGEGLPGNTIYF
TRBV6-5	CASSYVGGYTGELFF
TRBV6-6	CASSHRADTEAFF
TRBV27	CASSLKRTGWTYEQYF
TRBV7-2	CASSLGGQGAYGYTF
TRBV7-7	CASSQLPGNSGNTIYF
TRBV24-1	CATSDPIAQGANNEQFF
TRBV29-1	CSVVWGANYGYTF
TRBV28	CASGTPRTGNTEAFF
TRBV2	CASKGGTTNEKLFF
TRBV11-2	CASSLWTSGGADTQYF
TRBV28	CASTHRYLDTDNEKLFF
TRBV2	CASSYRGYTF
TRBV7-3	CASSLTSYEQFF
TRBV2	CASSYSGSPLHF
TRBV18	CASSLRGSSSYNEQFF
TRBV10-1	CASSGGLASSGELFF
TRBV28	CASSPGTGGQPQHF
TRBV9	CASSIQGAHSGNTIYF